This TCR beta chain was retrieved from a study of T cell responses to AZD1222 COVID-19 vaccine. Whole-study findings and limits: None of the repertoires were sampled until the peak T cell response had passed. Nearly half of spike-specific TCRs reportedly target unmutated variant regions. Spike-specific TCR breadth and depth were elevated following two AZD1222 doses.

Details on this clone: No antigen is known for it.

The trim removed 2 bases at V and 6 bases at J, leaving 0 bases unmatched. Germline V gives CDR1 MNHNS, CDR2 SASEGT. CDR3 length: 15 amino acids. This table comes from immunoSEQ multiplex PCR, and its TCRdb copy is limited to in-frame clones, with some not included. This sample has over 70,000 clones, with roughly 90% found just once. The sequences come from peripheral blood, collected 28 days after the second AZD1222 dose. This chain uses TRBV6-1 with TRBJ2-2; 13 bases align to TRBD2. The clonotype was recovered from an adult who received the AZD1222 COVID-19 vaccine. The CDR3 nucleotides are TGTGCCAGCAGTGAAACTAGCGGGGGGGCCGGGGAGCTGTTTTTT. It encodes CASSETSGGAGELFF.